A selection of T cell receptor beta chains follows, all from one sample in a study of CD8+CD57+ T cells in acquired aplastic anemia. TCRdb called the reads again in MiXCR, with one record for every CDR3 protein. The sample lists approximately 180,000 distinct CDR3 sequences, 40% to 50% occurring once. The sample comprised sorted CD4+, CD8+, or CD8+CD57+ T cells (not recorded which) from PBMCs. Receptor source: a human donor with aplastic anemia. The CDR3 runs from the conserved cysteine through the conserved F or W. D genes are given only for firm matches. Where a row states a size, it is once, few, many or the class of an expanded clone; other rows omit it.

D	V	size	J	CDR3	DNA
TRBD1	TRBV12-3/TRBV12-4	few	TRBJ1-2	CASSIGQGYGYTF	TGTGCCAGCAGTATCGGACAGGGGTATGGCTACACCTTC
TRBD1	TRBV7-2	many	TRBJ2-7	CASSPRTGFEQYF	TGTGCCAGCAGCCCCCGGACAGGATTCGAGCAGTACTTC
-	TRBV5-1	-	TRBJ2-5	CASSLAPLSVTETQYF	TGCGCCAGCAGCTTGGCCCCTCTCTCGGTTACAGAGACCCAGTACTTC
-	TRBV2	-	TRBJ2-3	CASSRNGGWTDTQYF	TGTGCCAGCAGTCGGAACGGGGGCTGGACAGATACGCAGTATTTT
-	TRBV7-6	-	TRBJ2-7	CASSLAGGGGDEQYF	TGTGCCAGCAGCTTAGCGGGCGGGGGCGGCGACGAGCAGTACTTC
TRBD1	TRBV14	-	TRBJ1-2	CASSRTGQDLYGYTF	TGTGCCAGCAGCCGGACTGGACAGGACCTCTATGGCTACACCTTC
-	TRBV25-1	-	TRBJ2-7	CASSEGPQTLYEQYF	TGTGCCAGCAGTGAAGGTCCCCAGACTCTCTACGAGCAGTACTTC
-	TRBV15	-	TRBJ2-5	CATSAQNQETQYF	TGTGCCACCAGTGCACAGAACCAAGAGACCCAGTACTTC
TRBD1	TRBV10-2	-	TRBJ2-7	CASTGTGDGEQYF	TGCGCCAGCACCGGGACAGGGGACGGTGAGCAGTACTTC
TRBD2	TRBV7-8	-	TRBJ2-7	CASSLGREGHREQYF	TGTGCCAGCAGCTTAGGGCGGGAGGGCCATAGGGAGCAGTACTTC
-	TRBV19	-	TRBJ1-2	CASSVGAHGYTF	TGTGCCAGTAGTGTCGGGGCCCACGGCTACACCTTC
-	TRBV19	few	TRBJ1-6	CASTGSSNSPLHF	TGTGCCAGTACCGGCAGCTCAAATTCACCCCTCCACTTT
-	TRBV11-2	-	TRBJ2-1	CASSEKEGASSSYNEQFF	TGTGCCAGCAGCGAAAAGGAAGGGGCTTCAAGCTCCTACAATGAGCAGTTCTTC
-	TRBV12-3/TRBV12-4	many	TRBJ2-7	CASSLDATQGTGYEQYF	TGTGCCAGCAGTTTAGATGCGACACAGGGTACGGGCTACGAGCAGTACTTC
TRBD2	TRBV15	-	TRBJ2-1	CATGFGLAGVESEFF	TGTGCCACAGGATTCGGACTAGCGGGAGTCGAGTCGGAGTTCTTC
TRBD2	TRBV5-1	once	TRBJ2-5	CASTVGLAGGETQYF	TGCGCCAGCACCGTGGGCCTAGCGGGAGGGGAGACCCAGTACTTC
-	TRBV2	-	TRBJ1-5	CASKRGDSQPQHF	TGTGCCAGCAAACGGGGAGATTCCCAGCCCCAGCATTTT
-	TRBV4-1	once	TRBJ1-1	CASKMLGEKAFF	TGCGCCAGCAAAATGTTAGGCGAGAAAGCTTTCTTT
TRBD2	TRBV5-1	once	TRBJ2-5	CASSSRTSGEETQYF	TGCGCCAGCAGCTCGCGGACTAGCGGTGAAGAGACCCAGTACTTC
TRBD1	TRBV5-5	many	TRBJ1-5	CASSSGTGGINQPQHF	TGTGCCAGCAGCTCTGGGACAGGGGGTATCAATCAGCCCCAGCATTTT
TRBD1	TRBV12-3/TRBV12-4	many	TRBJ1-4	CASSRDRFSTNEKLFF	TGTGCCAGCAGTCGGGACAGGTTCTCAACTAATGAAAAACTGTTTTTT
-	TRBV25-1	many	TRBJ1-2	CASSPSTNYGYTF	TGTGCCAGCAGTCCGTCAACTAACTATGGCTACACCTTC
TRBD2	TRBV2	-	TRBJ2-3	CASSLAGLAASTDTQYF	TGTGCCAGCAGCCTAGCAGGACTAGCGGCTAGCACAGATACGCAGTATTTT
-	TRBV5-1	-	TRBJ2-7	CASSSRTWNEQYF	TGCGCCAGCAGCTCACGAACCTGGAACGAGCAGTACTTC
TRBD1	TRBV5-6	many	TRBJ2-3	CASSLGQGVTTQYF	TGTGCCAGCAGCTTGGGACAGGGGGTGACTACGCAGTATTTT
-	TRBV6-2/TRBV6-3	-	TRBJ1-5	CASSWGAHSNQPQHF	TGTGCCAGCAGTTGGGGGGCTCATAGCAATCAGCCCCAGCATTTT
-	TRBV2	-	TRBJ2-1	CARESPGSPYNEQFF	TGTGCCAGGGAGAGCCCGGGGTCACCTTACAATGAGCAGTTCTTC
-	TRBV2	-	TRBJ2-5	CASSDGGWTQYF	TGTGCCAGCAGCGACGGGGGATGGACCCAGTACTTC
-	TRBV20-1	many	TRBJ2-4	CSARWNSDIQYF	TGCAGTGCTAGATGGAATAGCGACATTCAGTACTTC
-	TRBV5-1	many	TRBJ1-5	CASSLGQDGQPQHF	TGCGCCAGCAGCTTGGGACAGGACGGTCAGCCCCAGCATTTT
-	TRBV5-1	many	TRBJ1-1	CASSINTEAFF	TGCGCCAGCAGCATTAACACTGAAGCTTTCTTT
-	TRBV19	-	TRBJ1-5	CASSIPGLRNQPQHF	TGTGCCAGTAGTATCCCAGGGTTGCGCAATCAGCCCCAGCATTTT
-	TRBV2	-	TRBJ1-6	CASIYIGSHYNSPLHF	TGTGCCAGCATATATATTGGCAGCCACTATAATTCACCCCTCCACTTT
-	TRBV4-2	many	TRBJ2-2	CASSQERAANTGELFF	TGTGCCAGCAGCCAGGAGCGGGCGGCGAACACCGGGGAGCTGTTTTTT
-	TRBV24-1	-	TRBJ2-7	CATSEAGSISYEQYF	TGTGCCACCAGTGAGGCAGGGTCTATTTCCTACGAGCAGTACTTC
-	TRBV24-1	-	TRBJ2-3	CATSDPTKRADTQYF	TGTGCCACCAGTGACCCTACAAAAAGGGCAGATACGCAGTATTTT
TRBD2	TRBV5-4	many	TRBJ2-7	CASSATSGGYEQYF	TGTGCCAGCAGCGCGACTAGCGGGGGGTACGAGCAGTACTTC
-	TRBV4-2	once	TRBJ1-3	CASSPHGGATGNTIYF	TGTGCCAGCAGCCCCCATGGTGGGGCGACTGGAAACACCATATATTTT
-	TRBV7-9	many	TRBJ1-1	CASSENLMNTEAFF	TGTGCCAGCAGCGAAAACCTTATGAACACTGAAGCTTTCTTT
-	TRBV5-5	many	TRBJ1-3	CASSLGLSGSGNTIYF	TGTGCCAGCAGCTTAGGACTCAGTGGCTCTGGAAACACCATATATTTT
-	TRBV6-1	-	TRBJ2-1	CASSSPSPTSHNEQFF	TGTGCCAGCAGTAGTCCCTCCCCGACTAGTCACAATGAGCAGTTCTTC
TRBD2	TRBV5-1	-	TRBJ2-3	CASSSRTSRTDTQYF	TGCGCCAGCAGCTCTCGGACTAGCAGGACAGATACGCAGTATTTT
-	TRBV2	many	TRBJ2-7	CASIYTGPPYEQYF	TGTGCCAGCATCTATACCGGGCCTCCCTACGAGCAGTACTTC
TRBD1	TRBV6-1	-	TRBJ1-2	CASSGPGTANYGYTF	TGTGCCAGCAGTGGCCCCGGGACAGCGAACTATGGCTACACCTTC
TRBD1	TRBV12-3/TRBV12-4	-	TRBJ2-2	CASISRGLYTGELFF	TGTGCCAGCATTTCCAGGGGGCTCTACACCGGGGAGCTGTTTTTT
-	TRBV2	-	TRBJ2-5	CACSGSGSETQYF	TGTGCCTGCAGTGGGAGCGGGTCAGAGACCCAGTACTTC
-	TRBV5-6	-	TRBJ1-5	CASSLRGGSSNQPQHF	TGTGCCAGCAGCTTGAGGGGCGGGTCAAGCAATCAGCCCCAGCATTTT
-	TRBV19	-	TRBJ1-5	CASSMTEQPQHF	TGTGCCAGTAGTATGACAGAGCAGCCCCAGCATTTT
-	TRBV7-9	-	TRBJ2-7	CASSPPSGQQYF	TGTGCCAGCAGCCCCCCGAGTGGGCAGCAGTACTTC
-	TRBV10-3	-	TRBJ2-3	CAISEGNTQYF	TGCGCCATCAGTGAGGGAAACACGCAGTATTTT
-	TRBV19	-	TRBJ1-3	CASSIAGSSGNTIYF	TGTGCCAGTAGTATAGCAGGGTCCTCTGGAAACACCATATATTTT
-	TRBV2	-	TRBJ2-6	CASSGDSGANVLTF	TGTGCCAGCAGTGGAGATTCTGGGGCCAACGTCCTGACTTTC
TRBD1	TRBV6-1	many	TRBJ1-2	CASRGQGIKGGYTF	TGTGCCAGCAGGGGACAGGGCATAAAAGGTGGCTACACCTTC
TRBD1	TRBV19	many	TRBJ1-2	CASSMKWTGFGGYTF	TGTGCCAGTAGTATGAAATGGACAGGGTTTGGTGGCTACACCTTC
TRBD1	TRBV5-4	many	TRBJ2-1	CASSAGTGRNEQFF	TGTGCCAGCAGCGCCGGGACAGGAAGGAATGAGCAGTTCTTC
-	TRBV7-2	-	TRBJ1-5	CASRTAGQPQHF	TGTGCCAGCAGAACGGCAGGTCAGCCCCAGCATTTT
-	TRBV20-1	few	TRBJ2-2	CSARDGGANTGELFF	TGCAGTGCTAGAGATGGGGGCGCAAACACCGGGGAGCTGTTTTTT